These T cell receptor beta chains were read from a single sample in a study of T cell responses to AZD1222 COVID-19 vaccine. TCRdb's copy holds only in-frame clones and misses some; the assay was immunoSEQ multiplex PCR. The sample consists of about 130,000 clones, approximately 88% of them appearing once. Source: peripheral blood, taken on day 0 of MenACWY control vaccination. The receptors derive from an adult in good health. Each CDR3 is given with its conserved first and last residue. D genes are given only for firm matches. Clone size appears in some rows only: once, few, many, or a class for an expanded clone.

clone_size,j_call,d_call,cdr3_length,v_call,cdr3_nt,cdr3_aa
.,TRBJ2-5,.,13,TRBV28,TGTGCCAGCAGTTCTGACTTACAAGAGACCCAGTACTTC,CASSSDLQETQYF
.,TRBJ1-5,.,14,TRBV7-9,TGTGCCAGCAGCCAAGGACAGTCCTATCAGCCCCAGCATTTT,CASSQGQSYQPQHF
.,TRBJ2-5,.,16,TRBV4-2,TGTGCCAGCAGCCAAGATAGGGGACGGGGACAAGAGACCCAGTACTTC,CASSQDRGRGQETQYF
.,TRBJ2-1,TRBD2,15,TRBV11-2,TGTGCCAGCAGCCCAGGGACTAGCGGGATGAGTGAGCAGTTCTTC,CASSPGTSGMSEQFF
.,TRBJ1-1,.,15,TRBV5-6,TGTGCCAGCAGCTTTACGACAGGCCTGAACACTGAAGCTTTCTTT,CASSFTTGLNTEAFF
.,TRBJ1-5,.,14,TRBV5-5,TGTGCCAGCAGCCGAGACGGGCCCCGGCAGCCCCAGCATTTT,CASSRDGPRQPQHF
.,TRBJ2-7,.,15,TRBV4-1,TGCGCCAGCAGCCAAGGTTGGTCGACGGCTACGGGGCAGTACTTC,CASSQGWSTATGQYF
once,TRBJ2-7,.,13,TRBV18,TGTGCCAGCTCACTTGGAATAGGCTACGAGCAGTACTTC,CASSLGIGYEQYF
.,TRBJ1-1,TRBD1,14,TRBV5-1,TGCGCCAGCAGCTTCGACAGGGTAGGTACTGAAGCTTTCTTT,CASSFDRVGTEAFF
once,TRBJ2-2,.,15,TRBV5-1,TGCGCCAGCAGCTTGGCCGTAGGGGACACCGGGGAGCTGTTTTTT,CASSLAVGDTGELFF
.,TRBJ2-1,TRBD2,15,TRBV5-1,TGCGCCAGCACTCTCGGACTAGCGGACTACAATGAGCAGTTCTTC,CASTLGLADYNEQFF
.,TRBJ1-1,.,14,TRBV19,TGTGCCAGTAGTATCTCTGGGGATGCGACTGAAGCTTTCTTT,CASSISGDATEAFF
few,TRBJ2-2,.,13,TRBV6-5,TGTGCCAGCAGTACCAGGGAGGCCGGGGAGCTGTTTTTT,CASSTREAGELFF
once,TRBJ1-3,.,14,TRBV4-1,TGCGCCAGCAGCCAAACGCATACTGGAAACACCATATATTTT,CASSQTHTGNTIYF
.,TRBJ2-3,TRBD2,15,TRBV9,TGTGCCAGCGGGGGGACTAGCGGGGTCACAGATACGCAGTATTTT,CASGGTSGVTDTQYF
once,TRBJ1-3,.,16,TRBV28,TGTGCCAGCAGCATTGATGTCTTCTTCTCTGGAAACACCATATATTTT,CASSIDVFFSGNTIYF
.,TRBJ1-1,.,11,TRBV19,TGTGCCAGTCGAAAGGGATTGTCAGCTTTCTTT,CASRKGLSAFF
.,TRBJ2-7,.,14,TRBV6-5,TGTGCCAGCAGGAGACAGGCTTTAGTCTACGAGCAGTACTTC,CASRRQALVYEQYF
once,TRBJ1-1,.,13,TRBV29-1,TGCAGCGTTGGGTCTCAGGGCCGCACTGAAGCTTTCTTT,CSVGSQGRTEAFF
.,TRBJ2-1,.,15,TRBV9,TGTGCCAGCAGCGTAGGGGTAGCGGAGTACAATGAGCAGTTCTTC,CASSVGVAEYNEQFF
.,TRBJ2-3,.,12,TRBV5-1,TGCGCCAGCAGCTGGGTATTTGATACGCAGTATTTT,CASSWVFDTQYF
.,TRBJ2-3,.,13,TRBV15,TGTGCCACCAACTCGGGTAGGACAGATACGCAGTATTTT,CATNSGRTDTQYF
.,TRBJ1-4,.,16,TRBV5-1,TGCGCCAGCAGCTTATCCTTATCGGGGGCGAATGAAAAACTGTTTTTT,CASSLSLSGANEKLFF
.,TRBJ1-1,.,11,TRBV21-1,TGTGCCAGCAGCAAAGAAAGTGAAGCTTTCTTT,CASSKESEAFF
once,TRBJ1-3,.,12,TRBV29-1,TGCAGCGCCGCAGAGTCTGGAAACACCATATATTTT,CSAAESGNTIYF
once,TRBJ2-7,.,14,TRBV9,TGTGCCAGCAGCGTAGGTGCGGGGCCCTACGAGCAGTACTTC,CASSVGAGPYEQYF
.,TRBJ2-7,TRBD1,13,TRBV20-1,TGCAGTGCTATTGACAGGGGGCCCTACGAGCAGTACTTC,CSAIDRGPYEQYF
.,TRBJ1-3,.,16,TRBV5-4,TGTGCCAGCAGCTCTCGGACCAGGGGACCTGGAAACACCATATATTTT,CASSSRTRGPGNTIYF
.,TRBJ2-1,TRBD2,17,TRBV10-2,TGCGCCAGCAGCGGACGACTAGCGGGACTCTCCTACAATGAGCAGTTCTTC,CASSGRLAGLSYNEQFF
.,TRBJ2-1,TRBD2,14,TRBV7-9,TGTGCCAGCAGCTCACTAGCGGGGTACAATGAGCAGTTCTTC,CASSSLAGYNEQFF
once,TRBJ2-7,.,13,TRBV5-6,TGTGCCAGCAGCTTGGGACAGGACTACGAGCAGTACTTC,CASSLGQDYEQYF
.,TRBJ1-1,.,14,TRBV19,TGTGCCAGTAGTATTCGGCAGGCGAACACTGAAGCTTTCTTT,CASSIRQANTEAFF
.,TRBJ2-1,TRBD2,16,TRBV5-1,TGCGCCAGCAGCTTGTCCGCGGGAGGGTGGGACAATGAGCAGTTCTTC,CASSLSAGGWDNEQFF
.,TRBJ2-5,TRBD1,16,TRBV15,TGTGCCACCAGCAGAGCCGGGACAGGGGTCCAAGAGACCCAGTACTTC,CATSRAGTGVQETQYF
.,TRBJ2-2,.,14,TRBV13,TGTGCCAGCAGCTCGGCAGGGGACACCGGGGAGCTGTTTTTT,CASSSAGDTGELFF
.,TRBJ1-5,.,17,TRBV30,TGTGCCTGGAGGCCCCCCGGCAACCGAGAGGGCAATCAGCCCCAGCATTTT,CAWRPPGNREGNQPQHF
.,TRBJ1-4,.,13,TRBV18,TGTGCCAGCTCACTGTCGACGGGAGAAAAACTGTTTTTT,CASSLSTGEKLFF
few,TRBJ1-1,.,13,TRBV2,TGTGCCAGCAGTGAAGTCAGGGCCGTGGAAGCTTTCTTT,CASSEVRAVEAFF
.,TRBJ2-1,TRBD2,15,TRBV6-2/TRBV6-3,TGTGCCAGCAGTTACTCGATTTTAGCGGGAGCTGAGCAGTTCTTC,CASSYSILAGAEQFF
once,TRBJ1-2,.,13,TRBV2,TGTGCCAGCAGTGCGGGTCTACTGAATGGCTACACCTTC,CASSAGLLNGYTF
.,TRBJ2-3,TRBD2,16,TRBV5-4,TGTGCCAGCAGCTCGGGGGGGGCAGACAAACGACGTACGCAGTATTTT,CASSSGGADKRRTQYF
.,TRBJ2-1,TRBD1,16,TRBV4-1,TGCGCCAGCAGCCAGCGCCGGGACAGGGTGGTGCATGAGCAGTTCTTC,CASSQRRDRVVHEQFF
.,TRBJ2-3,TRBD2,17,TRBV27,TGTGCCAGCAGTCCACCCGCTTTAGCGGGAGGACCAGATACGCAGTATTTT,CASSPPALAGGPDTQYF
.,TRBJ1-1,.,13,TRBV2,TGTGCCAGCAGCCTCTTCCAGAACACTGAAGCTTTCTTT,CASSLFQNTEAFF
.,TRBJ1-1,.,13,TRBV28,TGTGCCAGCAGTCCCCTTATGAACACTGAAGCTTTCTTT,CASSPLMNTEAFF
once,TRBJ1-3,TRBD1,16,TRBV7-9,TGTGCCAGCAGCTCGGGACAGGGAGACTCTGGAAACACCATATATTTT,CASSSGQGDSGNTIYF
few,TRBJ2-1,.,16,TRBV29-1,TGCAGCGTTCCCACGCCGCGGAGAGGAGGGGGCGATGAGCAGTTCTTC,CSVPTPRRGGGDEQFF
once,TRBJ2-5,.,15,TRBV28,TGTGCCAGCAGGTCTGTGGGTAGCGGAGGGGGGACCCAGTACTTC,CASRSVGSGGGTQYF
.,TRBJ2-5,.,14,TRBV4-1,TGCGCCAGCAGCCAAGATCTTATCCAAGAGACCCAGTACTTC,CASSQDLIQETQYF
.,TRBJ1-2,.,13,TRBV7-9,TGTGCCAGCAGCTCGGGACGGATGTATGGCTACACCTTC,CASSSGRMYGYTF
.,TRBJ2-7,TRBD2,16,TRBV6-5,TGTGCCAGCAGTTACCTCCAGGCTAGCGGTGGTTACGAGCAGTACTTC,CASSYLQASGGYEQYF